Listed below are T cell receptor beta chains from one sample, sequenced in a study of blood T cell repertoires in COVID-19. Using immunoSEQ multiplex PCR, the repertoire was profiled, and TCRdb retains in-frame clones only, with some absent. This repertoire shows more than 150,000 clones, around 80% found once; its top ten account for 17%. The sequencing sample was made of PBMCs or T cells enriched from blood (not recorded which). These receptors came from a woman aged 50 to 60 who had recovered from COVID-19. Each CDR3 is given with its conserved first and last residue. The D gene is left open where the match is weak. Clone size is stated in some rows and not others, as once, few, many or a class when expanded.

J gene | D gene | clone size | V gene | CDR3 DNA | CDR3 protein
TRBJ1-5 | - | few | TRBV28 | TGTGCCAGCAGTTTATTATCGGGCAGGGTAAATCAGCCCCAGCATTTT | CASSLLSGRVNQPQHF
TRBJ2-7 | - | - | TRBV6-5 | TGTGCCAGCAGTTACGACATTTCCTACGAGCAGTACTTC | CASSYDISYEQYF
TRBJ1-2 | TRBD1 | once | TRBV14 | TGTGCCAGCAGCCCTGGGACAGGGGTTACTGTCGCCTATGGCTACACCTTC | CASSPGTGVTVAYGYTF
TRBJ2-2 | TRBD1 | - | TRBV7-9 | TGTGCCAGCAGCTGGGACAGCAACACCGGGGAGCTGTTTTTT | CASSWDSNTGELFF
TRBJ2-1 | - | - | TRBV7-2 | TGTGCCAGCAGCCCCTCCCCCTACAATGAGCAGTTCTTC | CASSPSPYNEQFF
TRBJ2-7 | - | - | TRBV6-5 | TGTGCCAGCAGGTTGACTCAAGCCAGCTACGAGCAGTACTTC | CASRLTQASYEQYF
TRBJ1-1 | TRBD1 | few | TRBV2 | TGTGCCAGCACTGCTGGTCAGGGGGCGGGGAACACTGAAGCTTTCTTT | CASTAGQGAGNTEAFF
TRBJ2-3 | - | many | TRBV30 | TGTGCCTGGATTGGTAAGGAAGCGGGTACAGATACGCAGTATTTT | CAWIGKEAGTDTQYF
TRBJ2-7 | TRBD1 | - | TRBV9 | TGTGCCAGCAGCGTTAGGACAGGGGGCGAGCAGTACTTC | CASSVRTGGEQYF
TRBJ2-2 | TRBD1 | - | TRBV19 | TGTGCCAGTAGTATAGGGTCCCCGGGACAGTTAACCGGGGAGCTGTTTTTT | CASSIGSPGQLTGELFF
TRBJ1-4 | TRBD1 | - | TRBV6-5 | TGTGCCAGCAGTTACAGGGGGCAACAAGAAAAACTGTTTTTT | CASSYRGQQEKLFF
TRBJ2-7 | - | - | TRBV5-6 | TGTGCCAGCAGCTACCGAGACGAGCAGTACTTC | CASSYRDEQYF
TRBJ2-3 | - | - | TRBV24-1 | TGTGCCACCAGTGATCCCTTGAGGGATGCAGATACGCAGTATTTT | CATSDPLRDADTQYF
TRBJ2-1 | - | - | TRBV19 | TGTGCCAGTAGTTCATCCGCCAGGGGAATGGGCAATGAGCAGTTCTTC | CASSSSARGMGNEQFF
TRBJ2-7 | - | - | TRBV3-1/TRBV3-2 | TGTGCCAGCAGCCCTATGACAGTGACCGCCTACGAGCAGTACTTC | CASSPMTVTAYEQYF
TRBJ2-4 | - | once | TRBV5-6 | TGTGCCAGCAGCCCCGGAGGAGCCAAAAACATTCAGTACTTC | CASSPGGAKNIQYF
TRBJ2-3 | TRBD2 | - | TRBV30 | TGTGCCTGGAGCTTAGCGGGTGTCGGACATACGCAGTATTTT | CAWSLAGVGHTQYF
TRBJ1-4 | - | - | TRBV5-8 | TGTGCCAGCAGCTTGGAACTGCGGTCTAATGAAAAACTGTTTTTT | CASSLELRSNEKLFF
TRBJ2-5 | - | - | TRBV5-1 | TGCGCCAGCAGCTTGGCAAGGGAGTCGAACATATTAGAGACCCAGTACTTC | CASSLARESNILETQYF
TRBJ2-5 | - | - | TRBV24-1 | TGTGCCACCAGTGATTTGCGGGGAGGCCTACCGGGCCGCGGAGAGACCCAGTACTTC | CATSDLRGGLPGRGETQYF
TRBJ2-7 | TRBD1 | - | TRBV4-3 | TGCGCCAGCAGCCCACAAATTGGGGACAGGGGCGACGAGCAGTACTTC | CASSPQIGDRGDEQYF
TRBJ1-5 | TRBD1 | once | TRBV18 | TGTGCCAGCTCACCATCAGCGGGACAGGTTAATCAGCCCCAGCATTTT | CASSPSAGQVNQPQHF
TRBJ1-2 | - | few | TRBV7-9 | TGTGCCAGCGAGTTCCCGGAGGGCTATGGCTACACCTTC | CASEFPEGYGYTF
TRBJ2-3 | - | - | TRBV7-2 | TGTGCCAGCAGCCCAGTTGGCACAGATACGCAGTATTTT | CASSPVGTDTQYF
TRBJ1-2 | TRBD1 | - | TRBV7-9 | TGTGCCAGCACCTTGGGACAGATCGACGGCTACACCTTC | CASTLGQIDGYTF
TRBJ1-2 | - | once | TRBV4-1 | TGCGCCAGCAGCCAAGACGGAATAAGACGGGGGGGCTACACCTTC | CASSQDGIRRGGYTF
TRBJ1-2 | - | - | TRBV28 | TGTGCCAGCAGTTTTAGAATAGGCCAGCAGCGGGGCTACACCTTC | CASSFRIGQQRGYTF
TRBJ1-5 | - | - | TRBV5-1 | TGCGCCAGCTCACAGGGAGAGATGAATCAGCCCCAGCATTTT | CASSQGEMNQPQHF
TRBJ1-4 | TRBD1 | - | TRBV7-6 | TGTGCCAGCAGCCTGGACAGGACTGAAAAACTGTTTTTT | CASSLDRTEKLFF
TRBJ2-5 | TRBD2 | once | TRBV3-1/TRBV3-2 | TGTGCCAGCAGCCCCGGGACTAGCGCGTACCAAGAGACCCAGTACTTC | CASSPGTSAYQETQYF
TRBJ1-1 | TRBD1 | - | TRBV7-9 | TGTGCCAGCAGCCCGAGGGGACAGGGTTTGAACACTGAAGCTTTCTTT | CASSPRGQGLNTEAFF
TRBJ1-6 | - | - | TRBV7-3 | TGTGCCAGCAGCCCTCAGGGTAGCTCACCCCTCCACTTT | CASSPQGSSPLHF
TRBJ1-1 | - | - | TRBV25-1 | TGTGCCAGCAGCGGGGGACTTCTGAACACTGAAGCTTTCTTT | CASSGGLLNTEAFF
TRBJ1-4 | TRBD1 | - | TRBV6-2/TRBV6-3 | TGTGCCAGCAGCCCTTTGACAGGGCGTAATGAAAAACTGTTTTTT | CASSPLTGRNEKLFF
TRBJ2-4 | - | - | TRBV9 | TGTGCCAGCAGCGTAGAAGGTTCCAGTGGGGGAGGCCGTCTAAACATTCAGTACTTC | CASSVEGSSGGGRLNIQYF
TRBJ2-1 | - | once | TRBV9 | TGTGCCAGCAGCGTCGAATTACTTAGCTCCTACAATGAGCAGTTCTTC | CASSVELLSSYNEQFF
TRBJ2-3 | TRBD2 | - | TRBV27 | TGTGCCAGCAGTTTCCCCGGGACTAGCGGCTATACGCAGTATTTT | CASSFPGTSGYTQYF
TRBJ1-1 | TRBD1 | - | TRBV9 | TGTGCCAGCAGCGTAGGGGCAGGGGGCTTTGAAGCTTTCTTT | CASSVGAGGFEAFF
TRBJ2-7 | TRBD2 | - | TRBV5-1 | TGCGCCAGCAGCTTGGGAGTGGCGGGAGGGAATTACGAGCAGTACTTC | CASSLGVAGGNYEQYF
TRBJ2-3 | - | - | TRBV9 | TGTGCCAGCAGCGTGGGCAGATCAACAGATACGCAGTATTTT | CASSVGRSTDTQYF
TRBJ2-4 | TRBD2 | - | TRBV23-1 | TGCGCCAGCAGCCCCGATACCGGGGGGACCTCCAAGCGGAGAAACATTCAGTACTTC | CASSPDTGGTSKRRNIQYF
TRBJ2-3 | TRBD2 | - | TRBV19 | TGTGCCAGTAGTATTGTAGCGGGAGGCACAGATACGCAGTATTTT | CASSIVAGGTDTQYF
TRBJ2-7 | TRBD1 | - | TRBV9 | TGTGCCAGCACCCCTCGGGCAGGGGGCGACGAGCAGTACTTC | CASTPRAGGDEQYF
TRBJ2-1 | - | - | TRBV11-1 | TGTGCCAGCAGCTTAAATCAGCGCCTAGGAGGTGAGCAGTTCTTC | CASSLNQRLGGEQFF
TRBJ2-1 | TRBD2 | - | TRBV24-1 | TGTGCCACCAGTGATTTGCCTTACACTAGCGCTCCTAATGAGCAGTTCTTC | CATSDLPYTSAPNEQFF
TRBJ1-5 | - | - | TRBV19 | TGTGCCAGTAGTATAGGGGGCGAACAGCCCCAGCATTTT | CASSIGGEQPQHF